Below, 14 T cell receptor beta chains from the same sample are listed, as sequenced in a study of blood T cell repertoires in COVID-19 (dated by TCRdb to the early 2020s). Libraries were prepared through the immunoSEQ multiplex PCR assay. TCRdb took over this immuneACCESS table, retaining in-frame rearrangements with V and J assigned. Such tables are incomplete; in checked studies, under half of the missing clones stem from an unresolved V gene, and the remainder is unexplained. For this sample the table gives about 36,000 clones, of which around 80% were detected only once. Approximately 30% of the sample belongs to the ten largest clones. Material: peripheral blood. The receptors shown here come from a man aged 55 to 70 with acute or convalescent COVID-19.

The chain links TRBV5-1 to TRBJ2-2; D perhaps matches TRBD2 (5 bases). V was shortened by 4 bases and J by 4 bases, with 14 bases between the two germline ends. The CDR3 is 15 amino acids. CDR1 SGHRS and CDR2 YFSETQ come from the germline V gene. The CDR3 sequence is CASSHDGGSTGELFF. The CDR3, as DNA: TGCGCCAGCAGCCACGACGGAGGAAGCACCGGGGAGCTGTTTTTT.

This chain connects TRBV7-9 to TRBJ2-5, with D perhaps matching TRBD2 (6 bases). The germline V gene encodes CDR1 SEHNR and CDR2 FQNEAQ (reference sequence). V lost 7 bases and J 0 bases, leaving 6 bases between the germline ends. This CDR3 contains 12 residues. CDR3: CASKRDQETQYF. CDR3 coding DNA: TGTGCCAGCAAGCGGGACCAAGAGACCCAGTACTTC.

In DNA, the CDR3 is TGCGCCAGCAGCTTGGGAGGCCGGGACAGGTACGAGCAGTACTTC. Its translation: CASSLGGRDRYEQYF. The V call is TRBV5-1, the J call TRBJ2-7; TRBD1 matches at 8 bases. The V gene end was trimmed by 0 bases and the J gene end by 4 bases; junction bases not matched to a gene: 6. The V gene's germline CDR1 is SGHRS and CDR2 YFSETQ. The CDR3 contains 15 residues.

With regard to this clone: The identical CDR3 is also encoded by other nucleotide sequences in the sample. The genes are TRBV7-9 and TRBJ1-6; weak D call: TRBD1 (6 bases). The CDR3 runs 14 residues. V was pared by 3 bases and J by 10 bases, with 13 bases between. Germline V gene lookup returns CDR1 SEHNR and CDR2 FQNEAQ (reference sequence). The CDR3 reads CASSFYRAESPLHF. The DNA of the CDR3 is TGTGCCAGCAGCTTCTACAGGGCCGAATCACCCCTCCACTTT. The whole variable domain, filled in from reference TRBV7-9 and TRBJ1-6, reads DTGVSQNPRHKITKRGQNVTFRCDPISEHNRLYWYRQTLGQGPEFLTYFQNEAQLEKSRLLSDRFSAERPKGSFSTLEIQRTEQGDSAMYLCASSFYRAESPLHFGNGTRLTVT.

V usage is TRBV3-1 (or the pseudogene TRBV3-2) and J usage is TRBJ2-3, with D possibly being TRBD1 (6 bases). There are 15 residues in the CDR3. In germline, CDR1 is LGHDT, CDR2 YNNKEL (reference sequence). With 4 bases removed from V and 4 bases from J, the gap between germline ends came to 15 bases. The CDR3 nucleotides are TGTGCCAGCAGCCGGGACATATCCGGGGCAGATACGCAGTATTTT. Protein sequence: CASSRDISGADTQYF.

The V and J genes are TRBV5-6 and TRBJ2-5, with 10 bases that match TRBD1. Looked up from germline, CDR1 is SGHDT and CDR2 is YYEEEE. J gave up 4 bases and V 4 bases, and 7 bases lay outside the gene matches. The CDR3 is made up of 15 amino acids. The CDR3: CASSGDRGRGETQYF. CDR3 sequence (DNA): TGTGCCAGCAGCGGTGACAGGGGGCGAGGAGAGACCCAGTACTTC.

The rearrangement joins TRBV14 to TRBJ2-7, with 15 bases matching TRBD2. CDR3 length: 17 amino acids. Looked up from germline, CDR1 is SGHDN and CDR2 is FVKESK. V dropped 4 bases and J dropped 0; count of bases not matched to a gene: 4. CDR3 nucleotide sequence: TGTGCCAGCAGCCCGGGACTAGCGGGGGGAATCTCCTACGAGCAGTACTTC. It specifies CASSPGLAGGISYEQYF.

The chain couples TRBV6-1 to TRBJ2-1, with D perhaps matching TRBD2 (6 bases). V was clipped by 5 bases and J by 3 bases, with 14 bases between them. Germline values: CDR1 MNHNS, CDR2 SASEGT. This CDR3 spans 15 amino acids. The DNA of the CDR3 is TGTGCCAGCAGTCCCCCGGAGCGGGTCTACAATGAGCAGTTCTTC. This translates into CASSPPERVYNEQFF.

The V call is TRBV7-9, the J call TRBJ2-7; D possibly corresponds to TRBD2 (7 bases). The CDR3 has 15 residues. Between the trimmed V and J ends, which lost 1 base and 1 base, there was a span of 11 bases. Germline CDR1 reads SEHNR; CDR2 reads FQNEAQ (reference sequence). CDR3 in DNA: TGTGCCAGCAGCTTAGTAGGGGGAGGGTCCTACGAGCAGTACTTC. Encoded protein: CASSLVGGGSYEQYF.

The V and J genes are TRBV6-2 or TRBV6-3 and TRBJ2-6, with D uncertain. Germline V gene sequence: CDR1 MNHEY, CDR2 SVGEGT. CDR3 length: 18 residues. Trimming pared 5 bases from V and 2 bases from J, leaving 19 bases between. The CDR3, as DNA: TGTGCCAGCAGTCCCCAATCCTCGACAAAACCTGGGGCCAACGTCCTGACTTTC. This gives the protein CASSPQSSTKPGANVLTF.

The CDR3 DNA is TGTGCCAGCCGGGACAGAGTTAACTATGGCTACACCTTC. Its protein product is CASRDRVNYGYTF. V usage is TRBV13 and J usage is TRBJ1-2; 7 nucleotides line up with TRBD1. Germline V lookup: CDR1 PRHDT, CDR2 FYEKMQ (reference sequence). The CDR3 covers 13 residues. Trimming took 8 bases from V and 1 from J; bases not matched to a gene: 4.

The V call is TRBV7-2, the J call TRBJ2-4; D gene uncertain. Germline values: CDR1 SGHTA, CDR2 FQGNSA. Trimming took off 5 bases at V and 10 bases at J, with 15 bases between the two ends. This CDR3 comprises 13 residues. Here the CDR3 reads CASSVRRREIQYF. CDR3 bases: TGTGCCAGCAGCGTTAGAAGGAGAGAGATTCAGTACTTC.

The rearrangement uses TRBV4-1 and TRBJ2-6; 7 positions agree with TRBD2. The germline V gene encodes CDR1 MGHRA and CDR2 YSYEKL. The CDR3 is made up of 17 amino acids. Trimming at V came to 0 bases and at J to 4 bases, leaving 6 bases not matched to a gene. CDR3 protein: CASSQEMGGSGANVLTF. CDR3 nucleotides: TGCGCCAGCAGCCAAGAGATGGGGGGGAGCGGGGCCAACGTCCTGACTTTC.

Here the CDR3 reads CASSFKEGAFF. In nucleotides, the CDR3 is TGTGCCAGCAGCTTTAAGGAGGGTGCTTTCTTT. The chain links TRBV11-2 to TRBJ1-1; D gene uncertain. Germline lookup yields CDR1 SGHAT and CDR2 FQNNGV. The CDR3 has 11 residues. Trimming left V 3 bases short and J 11 bases short, with 10 bases between.